This T cell receptor (beta chain) was obtained from a study of cytomegalovirus exposure and HLA in healthy donors. Primers for the PCR totalled 60 Vbeta and 13 Jbeta. Profiling relied on immunoSEQ multiplex PCR, and the TCRdb table lists in-frame clones only, not all of them. The sample lists tens of thousands of clones, 55% to 70% seen once, with roughly a fifth in the top ten. Looked up from germline, CDR1 is LNHDA and CDR2 is SQIVND (reference sequence). This CDR3 comprises 14 residues. V was cut by 5 bases and J by 4 bases, with 14 bases left in between. Study observations and caveats: The authors enumerated roughly 180 TCR beta chains as linked to cytomegalovirus.

On this clone itself: What it binds is unknown.

This TCR came from a woman between 50 and 59 years old in good health and CMV-seropositive. This chain joins TRBV19 and TRBJ1-2, with a tentative D call TRBD1 (6 bases). Sequenced input: PBMCs. CDR3 DNA: TGTGCCAGTAGTGTAATGACAGGACCCTATGGCTACACCTTC. It encodes CASSVMTGPYGYTF.